Listed below are T cell receptor beta chains from one sample, sequenced in a study of blood T cell repertoires in COVID-19. Clones were read by immunoSEQ multiplex PCR, and TCRdb kept only the in-frame ones, dropping some. The table shows tens of thousands of clones, with about nine tenths occurring only once. Sequencing used peripheral blood. All receptors come from a human donor in a cohort sampled during active COVID-19. CDR3s include the opening cysteine and the closing phenylalanine or tryptophan. The D gene is left open where the match is weak. A clone size is listed for some rows: how often the clone was seen (once, few, many), or a class if it is expanded.

d_call j_call clone_size v_call cdr3_length cdr3_nt cdr3_aa
TRBD2 TRBJ2-5 . TRBV3-1/TRBV3-2 15 TGTGCCAGCAGCCAAAGAAGCGGGGGAAAAGAGACCCAGTACTTC CASSQRSGGKETQYF
TRBD2 TRBJ2-1 . TRBV9 15 TGTGCCAGCAGCACCTTAGCGGGAGTGGTGGATGAGCAGTTCTTC CASSTLAGVVDEQFF
TRBD1 TRBJ1-5 . TRBV3-1/TRBV3-2 14 TGTGCCAGCAGCCAATTCGGACAGGGTCAGCCCCAGCATTTT CASSQFGQGQPQHF
. TRBJ1-5 few TRBV13 14 TGTGCCAGCAGCTTGGGCGGACACGGTCAGCCCCAGCATTTT CASSLGGHGQPQHF
TRBD1 TRBJ2-2 . TRBV19 14 TGTGCCGGGGGGACAGGGGGCCTGACCGGGGAGCTGTTTTTT CAGGTGGLTGELFF
TRBD2 TRBJ2-5 . TRBV6-5 15 TGTGCCAGCAGTCCCAGCGGGAGGCCCGCAGAGACCCAGTACTTC CASSPSGRPAETQYF
TRBD1 TRBJ1-2 . TRBV7-2 13 TGTGCCAGCAGCCCGCGGGACAGGGTTGGCTACACCTTC CASSPRDRVGYTF
TRBD1 TRBJ1-5 few TRBV10-1 15 TGCGCCAGCCCTAACACGGACAGGGGTTGTCAGCCCCAGCATTTT CASPNTDRGCQPQHF
. TRBJ1-5 . TRBV6-5 14 TGTGCCAGCAGTCCCGCCAGGGGCAATCAGCCCCAGCATTTT CASSPARGNQPQHF
TRBD1 TRBJ1-2 . TRBV6-5 15 TGTGCCAGCAGTCAATCGGACAGGACTAACTATGGCTACACCTTC CASSQSDRTNYGYTF
TRBD2 TRBJ2-7 . TRBV7-9 16 TGTGCCAGCAGCCCAGGACTAGCGGGGGGTAGGTACGAGCAGTACTTC CASSPGLAGGRYEQYF
. TRBJ1-2 . TRBV6-5 14 TGTGCCAGCAGGCGGGTCCTCTCGGGAGATGGCTACACCTTC CASRRVLSGDGYTF
TRBD1 TRBJ2-1 . TRBV28 15 TGTGCCAGCAGCCACCGGGACAGGTCCTACAATGAGCAGTTCTTC CASSHRDRSYNEQFF
TRBD2 TRBJ2-1 . TRBV14 17 TGTGCCAGCAGCCAAGAAAGGGGACTAGCGGGTTACAATGAGCAGTTCTTC CASSQERGLAGYNEQFF
. TRBJ1-5 . TRBV11-2 14 TGTGCCAGCAGCTCAGGGCCGGAACCTCAGCCCCAGCATTTT CASSSGPEPQPQHF
. TRBJ2-1 . TRBV4-1 15 TGCGCCAGCAGCCAAGATTGGCTAGCCTACAATGAGCAGTTCTTC CASSQDWLAYNEQFF
. TRBJ2-7 . TRBV6-5 13 TGTGCCAGCAGTTATGCTGGGAGTTACGAGCAGTACTTC CASSYAGSYEQYF
. TRBJ2-5 once TRBV3-1/TRBV3-2 17 TGTGCCAGCAGCCAAGAGAGGAAGGGGCAGCCTGGGGAGACCCAGTACTTC CASSQERKGQPGETQYF
. TRBJ1-6 . TRBV6-5 15 TGTGCCAGCACCTGGACAGATTCCTATAATTCACCCCTCCACTTT CASTWTDSYNSPLHF
TRBD1 TRBJ1-2 . TRBV7-2 13 TGTGCCAGCAGCACCGGGACAGGGTATGGCTACACCTTC CASSTGTGYGYTF
TRBD2 TRBJ2-5 . TRBV3-1/TRBV3-2 16 TGTGCCAGCAGCCAAGATTTCGCGGGGGGGCCTGAGACCCAGTACTTC CASSQDFAGGPETQYF
TRBD2 TRBJ2-7 . TRBV19 13 TGTGCCAGTAAAACGGGAGGGCCGTACGAGCAGTACTTC CASKTGGPYEQYF
TRBD2 TRBJ2-1 . TRBV24-1 15 TGTGCCACCAGTCCCAGCGGGGGGCGGTACGATGAGCAGTTCTTC CATSPSGGRYDEQFF
. TRBJ1-2 . TRBV12-3/TRBV12-4 12 TGTGCCAGCAGTAGAGATAACTATGGCTACACCTTC CASSRDNYGYTF
. TRBJ1-4 . TRBV7-2 15 TGTGCCAGCAGCCCTCCGGGACTTAGTAATGAAAAACTGTTTTTT CASSPPGLSNEKLFF
TRBD1 TRBJ1-5 . TRBV18 15 TGTGCCAGCTCACCACAAGGACAGGACAATCAGCCCCAGCATTTT CASSPQGQDNQPQHF
TRBD2 TRBJ2-2 . TRBV4-1 16 TGCGCCAGCAGCCAAGAAGGCGGGGGGAACACCGGGGAGCTGTTTTTT CASSQEGGGNTGELFF
TRBD2 TRBJ2-5 once TRBV19 14 TGTGCCAGTAGTAGCGGGGGGGTAGTAGAGACCCAGTACTTC CASSSGGVVETQYF
. TRBJ2-3 . TRBV11-3 14 TGTGCCAGCAGTTATGGGGGCCCCACAGATACGCAGTATTTT CASSYGGPTDTQYF
. TRBJ2-1 . TRBV19 16 TGTGCCAGTAGCAGGGGCCCTTTAAACTCCTACAATGAGCAGTTCTTC CASSRGPLNSYNEQFF
TRBD2 TRBJ2-3 . TRBV6-2/TRBV6-3 16 TGTGCCAGCAGTCGCCGGACTAGCGGGGGGCCAGATACGCAGTATTTT CASSRRTSGGPDTQYF
. TRBJ2-2 . TRBV5-4 17 TGTGCCAGCAGCCTACTTGGCGGGGAAAATAACACCGGGGAGCTGTTTTTT CASSLLGGENNTGELFF
TRBD2 TRBJ2-3 . TRBV11-2 16 TGTGCCAGCAGCCCTCTAGCGGGAGAGCCCACAGATACGCAGTATTTT CASSPLAGEPTDTQYF
TRBD2 TRBJ2-1 . TRBV6-5 14 TGTGCCAACCTTTTCGGGGGGACTACCAATGAGCAGTTCTTC CANLFGGTTNEQFF
. TRBJ1-3 . TRBV5-1 15 TGCGCCAGCAGCCCGGAGGTTATGGCTGGAAACACCATATATTTT CASSPEVMAGNTIYF
. TRBJ2-2 . TRBV9 15 TGTGCCAGCAGCGTAGGTACAGCCAACACCGGGGAGCTGTTTTTT CASSVGTANTGELFF
. TRBJ2-5 . TRBV21-1 17 TGTGCCAGCAGCAAAGATGGGCCGGGACAGGAACAAGAGACCCAGTACTTC CASSKDGPGQEQETQYF
TRBD1 TRBJ1-2 . TRBV14 16 TGTGCCAGCAGCCAAGATAAGGGGGCGTATAATGATGGCTACACCTTC CASSQDKGAYNDGYTF
. TRBJ1-6 once TRBV19 17 TGTGCCAGTAGTATAGGGGCAGCCGACACTTATAATTCACCCCTCCACTTT CASSIGAADTYNSPLHF
. TRBJ2-3 . TRBV3-1/TRBV3-2 16 TGTGCCAGCAGCCACCGACTCAATTCATATCCGGATACGCAGTATTTT CASSHRLNSYPDTQYF
. TRBJ1-3 . TRBV19 16 TGTGCCAGTAGTTCTGGGACGGGGGTGGCCGGAAACACCATATATTTT CASSSGTGVAGNTIYF
TRBD1 TRBJ2-1 . TRBV10-1 15 TGCGCCAGCGGCCCCGGGACAGGGTTGGTTAATGAGCAGTTCTTC CASGPGTGLVNEQFF
. TRBJ1-2 once TRBV18 15 TGTGCCAGCTCACCAGGGCAGGGGTATGACTATGGCTACACCTTC CASSPGQGYDYGYTF
. TRBJ2-1 . TRBV9 14 TGTGCCAGCAGCGACGGCAGCGCCTACAATGAGCAGTTCTTC CASSDGSAYNEQFF
TRBD2 TRBJ2-7 . TRBV19 16 TGTGCCAGTAGTATAGGACGACCAGCGGGAGGCTCCGAGCAGTACTTC CASSIGRPAGGSEQYF
. TRBJ1-5 . TRBV7-9 11 TGTGCCAGCAGCTTGGGGGGGCCCCAGCATTTT CASSLGGPQHF
TRBD1 TRBJ2-1 . TRBV6-1 16 TGTGCCAGCAGTGAAATGGCGACAGGGGGTTACAATGAGCAGTTCTTC CASSEMATGGYNEQFF
. TRBJ1-1 . TRBV2 12 TGTGCCAGCTCATTCATGAACACTGAAGCTTTCTTT CASSFMNTEAFF
TRBD2 TRBJ2-1 . TRBV13 14 TGTGCCAGCAGCTTACGGAGCGGGAGTAATGAGCAGTTCTTC CASSLRSGSNEQFF
. TRBJ1-4 . TRBV5-4 14 TGTGCCAGCAGGCCCGGGGGTCTCGATGAAAAACTGTTTTTT CASRPGGLDEKLFF
. TRBJ2-5 . TRBV5-1 14 TGCGCCAGCAGCTCAACAGGGGGGGCAGAGACCCAGTACTTC CASSSTGGAETQYF
TRBD1 TRBJ2-1 few TRBV28 16 TGTGCCAGCAGGCCTCCTCATGGCAGGGGGTACAATGAGCAGTTCTTC CASRPPHGRGYNEQFF